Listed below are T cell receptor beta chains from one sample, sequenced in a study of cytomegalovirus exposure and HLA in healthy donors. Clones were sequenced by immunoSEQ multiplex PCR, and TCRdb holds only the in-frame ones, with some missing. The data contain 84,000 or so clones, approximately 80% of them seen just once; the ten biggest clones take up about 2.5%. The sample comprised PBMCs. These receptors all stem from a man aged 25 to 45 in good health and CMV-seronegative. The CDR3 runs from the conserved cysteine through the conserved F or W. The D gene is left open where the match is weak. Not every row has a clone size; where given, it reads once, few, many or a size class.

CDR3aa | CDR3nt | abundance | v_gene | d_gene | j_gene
CASSADTRNTEAFF | TGTGCCAGCAGCGCGGACACGAGGAACACTGAAGCTTTCTTT | once | TRBV9 | . | TRBJ1-1
CASSQPLRVMNTEAFF | TGTGCCAGCAGCCAGCCCCTCCGGGTGATGAACACTGAAGCTTTCTTT | . | TRBV7-9 | . | TRBJ1-1
CASSIGQQETQYF | TGTGCCAGTAGTATAGGGCAGCAAGAGACCCAGTACTTC | . | TRBV19 | . | TRBJ2-5
CASSLAQGGNTEAFF | TGTGCCAGCAGCTTAGCGCAGGGAGGGAACACTGAAGCTTTCTTT | . | TRBV7-9 | . | TRBJ1-1
CASSLLTVTSTDTQYF | TGTGCCAGCAGCTTATTGACAGTTACTAGCACAGATACGCAGTATTTT | . | TRBV7-8 | . | TRBJ2-3
CASSKGQVDSYNSPLHF | TGCGCCAGCAGCAAAGGACAGGTCGACTCCTATAATTCACCCCTCCACTTT | . | TRBV5-1 | TRBD1 | TRBJ1-6
CASSLTRAEDGYTF | TGCGCCAGCAGCTTGACCAGGGCCGAAGATGGCTACACCTTC | . | TRBV5-1 | . | TRBJ1-2
CASSSRTGRTGELFF | TGTGCCAGCAGTTCGAGGACAGGGCGGACCGGGGAGCTGTTTTTT | . | TRBV6-5 | TRBD1 | TRBJ2-2
CASVIDNEQFF | TGTGCCAGCGTCATAGACAATGAGCAGTTCTTC | . | TRBV2 | . | TRBJ2-1
CASSPDPVGGGEQFF | TGTGCCAGCTCACCAGATCCGGTGGGCGGGGGGGAGCAGTTCTTC | . | TRBV18 | TRBD2 | TRBJ2-1
CASSIARRGNTEAFF | TGTGCCAGTAGTATAGCTAGGAGGGGCAACACTGAAGCTTTCTTT | once | TRBV19 | . | TRBJ1-1
CASSEGTGIYEQYF | TGTGCCAGCAGTGAAGGGACAGGGATCTACGAGCAGTACTTC | . | TRBV2 | TRBD1 | TRBJ2-7
CASTPGRQNTEAFF | TGTGCCAGCACTCCGGGTAGGCAGAACACTGAAGCTTTCTTT | . | TRBV9 | . | TRBJ1-1
CASSLGQGNTEAFF | TGTGCCAGCAGTTTGGGACAGGGGAACACTGAAGCTTTCTTT | . | TRBV28 | TRBD1 | TRBJ1-1
CASSRGGLGEKLFF | TGTGCCAGCAGCCGGGGGGGGCTTGGTGAAAAACTGTTTTTT | few | TRBV6-1 | . | TRBJ1-4
CASSKHRGSYEQYF | TGTGCCAGCAGCAAACACAGGGGATCCTACGAGCAGTACTTC | . | TRBV21-1 | . | TRBJ2-7
CGSGDTGELFF | TGTGGATCGGGGGACACCGGGGAGCTGTTTTTT | . | TRBV19 | . | TRBJ2-2
CASSPSGGGRDYEQYF | TGTGCCAGCTCACCCTCGGGAGGTGGCAGGGACTACGAGCAGTACTTC | . | TRBV18 | TRBD2 | TRBJ2-7
CASTPGDATNEKLFF | TGTGCCAGCACCCCAGGGGATGCAACTAATGAAAAACTGTTTTTT | few | TRBV6-1 | . | TRBJ1-4
CASSPARGVTGELFF | TGTGCCAGCTCACCGGCCAGGGGAGTTACCGGGGAGCTGTTTTTT | . | TRBV18 | . | TRBJ2-2
CASIVRMNTEAFF | TGTGCCAGCATAGTGAGGATGAACACTGAAGCTTTCTTT | . | TRBV27 | . | TRBJ1-1
CASRTTGEAFF | TGTGCCAGCAGGACCACAGGTGAAGCTTTCTTT | . | TRBV2 | . | TRBJ1-1
CASSNRADYGYTF | TGTGCCAGCTCCAACAGGGCTGACTATGGCTACACCTTC | . | TRBV14 | . | TRBJ1-2
CASSDRQGNEKLFF | TGTGCCAGCAGTGATCGGCAGGGTAATGAAAAACTGTTTTTT | . | TRBV6-1 | . | TRBJ1-4
CASSLFASGGYNEQFF | TGCGCCAGCAGCTTGTTTGCTAGCGGGGGGTACAATGAGCAGTTCTTC | . | TRBV5-1 | TRBD2 | TRBJ2-1
CASSQTGTVYSYEQYF | TGTGCCAGCAGCCAAACCGGGACAGTCTATTCCTACGAGCAGTACTTC | . | TRBV14 | TRBD1 | TRBJ2-7
CASSYSMGVGGVGYTF | TGTGCCAGCAGTTACTCAATGGGCGTAGGGGGCGTTGGCTACACCTTC | . | TRBV6-5 | TRBD1 | TRBJ1-2
CASSSDTNTEAFF | TGCGCCAGCAGCTCTGACACGAACACTGAAGCTTTCTTT | . | TRBV5-1 | . | TRBJ1-1
CAWSTNRQTNQPQHF | TGTGCCTGGAGTACAAACAGACAGACGAATCAGCCCCAGCATTTT | . | TRBV30 | . | TRBJ1-5
CASRSRSSYNSPLHF | TGTGCCAGCCGATCCAGAAGCTCCTATAATTCACCCCTCCACTTT | few | TRBV6-5 | . | TRBJ1-6
CASSLATGADYGYTF | TGTGCCAGCAGCTTAGCGACAGGGGCCGACTATGGCTACACCTTC | . | TRBV7-2 | TRBD1 | TRBJ1-2
CASGEMNTEAFF | TGTGCCAGCGGGGAGATGAACACTGAAGCTTTCTTT | few | TRBV6-1 | . | TRBJ1-1
CASTLGPTGEYEQYF | TGTGCCAGCACCTTAGGGCCTACGGGAGAGTACGAGCAGTACTTC | . | TRBV13 | . | TRBJ2-7
CASTLVQGVGNTEAFF | TGTGCCAGCACCCTCGTCCAGGGGGTGGGGAACACTGAAGCTTTCTTT | . | TRBV13 | TRBD1 | TRBJ1-1
CASSLAGTGMYEQYF | TGCGCCAGCAGCTTGGCCGGGACAGGGATGTACGAGCAGTACTTC | . | TRBV5-1 | TRBD1 | TRBJ2-7
CASSSIPGQGLSYEQYF | TGTGCCAGTAGTAGTATCCCGGGACAGGGACTCTCCTACGAGCAGTACTTC | . | TRBV19 | TRBD1 | TRBJ2-7
CASSAEQNNSYEQYF | TGTGCCAGCTCAGCAGAACAGAATAACTCCTACGAGCAGTACTTC | . | TRBV18 | . | TRBJ2-7
CASRGQLNTEAFF | TGTGCCAGCCGGGGACAGCTGAACACTGAAGCTTTCTTT | . | TRBV6-5 | TRBD1 | TRBJ1-1
CATSRDHTGQSYGYTF | TGTGCCACCAGCAGAGATCATACAGGACAGAGCTATGGCTACACCTTC | . | TRBV15 | . | TRBJ1-2
CSVEEQGTSTDTQYF | TGCAGCGTTGAGGAACAGGGGACTAGCACAGATACGCAGTATTTT | . | TRBV29-1 | . | TRBJ2-3
CASIKRTGAYGYTF | TGTGCCAGCATCAAACGGACAGGTGCCTATGGCTACACCTTC | . | TRBV6-6 | TRBD1 | TRBJ1-2
CASEGVDYGYTF | TGTGCCAGCGAAGGGGTGGACTATGGCTACACCTTC | few | TRBV7-9 | . | TRBJ1-2